This T cell receptor (beta chain) emerged from a study of cytomegalovirus exposure and HLA in healthy donors. Study-wide background: Early released data had tens of millions of unique TCRs, all coming from HLA-typed donors.

Vbeta (60) and Jbeta (13) primers were used in the PCR. The table came from immunoSEQ multiplex PCR; TCRdb's copy has only in-frame clones and leaves some out. The table lists some 78,000 clones, around 70% of them singletons, with 11% in the top ten. At sampling all donors were nominally healthy, likely with unrecorded immune exposures. Regarding the study as a whole: In a later analysis, an Asian-associated ancestry cluster reportedly showed fewer N-insertions than the roughly 700-donor mean. Investigators reported under 200 TCR beta chains as tied to cytomegalovirus.

The length of the CDR3 is 19 residues. Germline CDR1 and CDR2: SGDLS and YYNGEE. Trimming removed 1 base from V and 0 bases from J, with 17 bases in between. A remark on this clone: Its antigen is unidentified.

The chain employs TRBV9 and TRBJ2-6, with D maybe TRBD1 (6 bases). What was sequenced was PBMCs. The clonotype was recovered from a woman aged 40 to 49 in good health and CMV-seropositive. The CDR3 DNA is TGTGCCAGCAGCGTACAAGTCGGGACAACCTTCTCTGGGGCCAACGTCCTGACTTTC. Translating it yields CASSVQVGTTFSGANVLTF.